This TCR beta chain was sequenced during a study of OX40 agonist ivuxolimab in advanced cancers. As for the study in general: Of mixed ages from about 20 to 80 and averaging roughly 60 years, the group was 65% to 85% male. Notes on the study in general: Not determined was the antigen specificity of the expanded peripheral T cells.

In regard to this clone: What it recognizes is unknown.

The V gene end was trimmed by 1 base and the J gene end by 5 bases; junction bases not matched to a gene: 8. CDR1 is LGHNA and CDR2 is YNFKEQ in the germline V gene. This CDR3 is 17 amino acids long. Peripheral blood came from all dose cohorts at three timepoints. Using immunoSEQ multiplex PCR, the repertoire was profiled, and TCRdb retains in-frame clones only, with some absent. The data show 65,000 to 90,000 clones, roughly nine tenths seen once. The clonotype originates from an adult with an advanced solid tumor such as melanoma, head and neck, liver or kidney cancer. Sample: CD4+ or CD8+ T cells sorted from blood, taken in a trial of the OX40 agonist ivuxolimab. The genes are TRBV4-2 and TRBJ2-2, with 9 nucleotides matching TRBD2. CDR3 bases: TGTGCCAGCAGCCAAGTCGTAGCGGGAGAAAGGACCGGGGAGCTGTTTTTT. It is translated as CASSQVVAGERTGELFF.